This T cell receptor (beta chain) was profiled in a study of CD8 T cells in Susac syndrome. RNA, at roughly 0.5 to 1 ug, was reverse transcribed with random hexamers. TCRdb re-derived calls from the immunoSEQ multiplex PCR reads in MiXCR, one entry per CDR3 protein. The sample has tens of thousands of distinct CDR3 sequences, 85% to 95% seen once. Trimming took 4 bases from V and 0 from J; bases not matched to a gene: 2. The CDR3 totals 15 residues. Germline assignment: CDR1 MGHRA and CDR2 YSYEKL. Sequencing of TCR beta drew on CD8+ and CD4+ T cells from blood. Sequencing was done on a sample of CD8+ T cells from PBMCs. This chain connects TRBV4-1 to TRBJ1-1; 10 nucleotides match TRBD1. The receptor was isolated from a human donor with Susac syndrome. This CDR3 is CASSRGQGVNTEAFF. CDR3 nucleotides: TGCGCCAGCAGCCGCGGACAGGGGGTGAACACTGAAGCTTTCTTT.